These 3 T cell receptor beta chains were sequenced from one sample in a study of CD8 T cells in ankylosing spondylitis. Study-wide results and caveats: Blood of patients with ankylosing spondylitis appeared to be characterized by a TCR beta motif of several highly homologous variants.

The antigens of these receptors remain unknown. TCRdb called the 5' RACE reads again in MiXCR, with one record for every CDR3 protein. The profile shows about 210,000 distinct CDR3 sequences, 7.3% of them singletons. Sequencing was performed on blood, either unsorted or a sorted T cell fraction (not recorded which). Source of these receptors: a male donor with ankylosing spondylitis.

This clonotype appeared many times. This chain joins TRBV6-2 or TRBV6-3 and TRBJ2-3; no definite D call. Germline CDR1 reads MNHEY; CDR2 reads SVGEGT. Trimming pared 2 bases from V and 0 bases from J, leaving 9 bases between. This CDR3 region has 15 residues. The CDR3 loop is CASSYIVSSTDTQYF. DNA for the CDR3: TGTGCCAGCAGTTACATTGTGTCTAGCACAGATACGCAGTATTTT.

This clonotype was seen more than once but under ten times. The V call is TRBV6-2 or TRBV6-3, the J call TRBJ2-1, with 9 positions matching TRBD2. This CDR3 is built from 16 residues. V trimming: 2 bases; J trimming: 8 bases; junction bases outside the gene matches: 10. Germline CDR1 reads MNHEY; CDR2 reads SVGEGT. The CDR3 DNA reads TGTGCCAGCAGTTACCTCCGCGGGAGGGCCCCCGATGAGCAGTTCTTC. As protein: CASSYLRGRAPDEQFF.

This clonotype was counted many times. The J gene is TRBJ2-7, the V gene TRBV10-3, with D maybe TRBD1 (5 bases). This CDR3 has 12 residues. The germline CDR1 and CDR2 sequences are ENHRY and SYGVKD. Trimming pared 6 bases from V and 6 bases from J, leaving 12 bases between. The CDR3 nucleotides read TGTGCCATCAGGCCAGGGTTAGGCGAGCAGTACTTC. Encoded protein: CAIRPGLGEQYF.